This T cell receptor (beta chain) was sequenced during a study of T cell repertoires in cytomegalovirus infection. Study background: In public TCR beta signatures, there were indications of both CMV infection and matching HLA type.

Germline trimming cut 5 bases from V and 0 bases from J; bases unmatched to any gene: 3. CDR1 and CDR2 from the germline V gene are MNHEY and SMNVEV (reference sequence). The CDR3 is made up of 14 amino acids. TCRdb recomputed calls from the reads with MiXCR, one row per CDR3 protein. The sample records roughly 700,000 distinct CDR3 sequences, roughly a third being singletons. This clonotype was found many times. The antigen is unknown. The sequence was collected from a human donor in good health (CMV status not recorded). Some clones in this sample may be carry-over from other donors' samples. Source: cultured PBMCs, taken from culture after CMV antigen stimulation. This sequence joins TRBV27 and TRBJ1-2; 7 bases line up with TRBD1. CDR3 bases: TGTGCCAGCAGTATCCAGGGGGCTAACTATGGCTACACCTTC. This codes for CASSIQGANYGYTF.